What follows is one T cell receptor beta chain and its context. This clonotype was found many times. No antigen is known for it. Base-call qualities are not available, and no considerably larger clone is one nucleotide away. Preparation of the library involved RT-PCR. Sequencing was carried out with an Illumina HiSeq 2500. The public reads were quality trimmed at Q25 with fastp and then assembled into clones with MiXCR by TCRdb, keeping productive beta chains. All rows with the same CDR3 protein become a single entry with the most common DNA and genes. This sample comprises over 400,000 distinct CDR3 sequences, roughly 11% of them detected only once. The ten biggest clones cover approximately 12% of the sample. V and J lose 3 bases and 6 bases, and a span of 11 bases separates them. According to the germline V gene, CDR1 reads KGHDR and CDR2 reads SFDVKD. The cysteine opens and the phenylalanine closes a CDR3 of 14 amino acids. The only DNA kept is the CDR3, 42 bases in frame from the first base.

The source of the sample is a study of response to subunit inactivated influenza vaccine (dated by TCRdb to about 2018). Notes on the research overall: The study used deep quantitative T cell receptor repertoire profiling to track responses to a trivalent subunit inactivated influenza vaccine. General study outcomes and caveats: According to the authors, only a limited number of new T cells may be recruited by each seasonal influenza vaccination.

The label giving this sample's time point can be read as: more than 40 days after influenza vaccine administration. This specimen consisted of PBMCs from blood, obtained 40 to 50 days after vaccination. The chain is assembled from TRBV24-1 and TRBJ2-1, with the D gene not clear enough to name. This sequence was found in a man aged 50-60 years who received an inactivated influenza vaccine. Donor details come from another sample of the same person, matched by shared clones. CDR3 sequence: CATSDADGINEQFF. The sequence in DNA is TGTGCCACCAGTGATGCGGACGGCATCAATGAGCAGTTCTTC.